The 5 T cell receptor beta chains below come from one sample, sequenced in a study of cytomegalovirus exposure and HLA in healthy donors. The PCR contained 60 Vbeta and 13 Jbeta primers. Using immunoSEQ multiplex PCR, the repertoire was profiled, and TCRdb retains in-frame clones only, with some absent. This repertoire shows about 200,000 clones, about 85% found once; its top ten account for about 0.36%. Sequences were obtained from PBMCs. These receptors all come from a male donor in good health and CMV-seropositive.

This rearrangement joins TRBV4-1 to TRBJ2-4; D gene uncertain. Germline lookup yields CDR1 MGHRA and CDR2 YSYEKL. The CDR3 has 16 amino acids. Trimming pared 0 bases from V and 0 bases from J, leaving 9 bases between. The CDR3 reads CASSQEGLIAKNIQYF. The CDR3 bases are TGCGCCAGCAGCCAAGAGGGCCTTATAGCCAAAAACATTCAGTACTTC.

The chain is built from TRBV7-3 and TRBJ2-1, with 14 bases that match TRBD2. V shed 5 bases, J shed 6 bases, and the junction held 6 bases outside the gene matches. The CDR3 is made up of 16 amino acids. CDR1 and CDR2 from the germline V gene are SGHTA and FQGTGA. The CDR3 coding sequence is TGTGCCAGCAGCACGCGGACTAGCGGGGGGCCCAATGAGCAGTTCTTC. It is translated as CASSTRTSGGPNEQFF.

This clone was counted between two and nine times. V is TRBV20-1 and J is TRBJ1-1; D remains unclear. This CDR3 contains 11 residues. V lost 5 bases and J 8 bases, leaving 12 bases between the germline ends. Germline lookup yields CDR1 DFQATT and CDR2 SNEGSKA (reference sequence). Written as DNA, the CDR3 is TGCAGTGCTCTCGGACTTCAAGAAGCTTTCTTT. Translated, it gives CSALGLQEAFF.

V is TRBV28 and J is TRBJ2-3; the D gene is possibly TRBD2 (6 bases). Germline V gene data show CDR1 as MDHEN and CDR2 as SYDVKM. CDR3 size: 16 residues. Between the trimmed V and J ends, which lost 7 bases and 2 bases, there was a span of 19 bases. This CDR3 reads CASISTGGGYTDTQYF. CDR3 DNA: TGTGCCAGCATCTCTACCGGGGGTGGGTACACAGATACGCAGTATTTT.

The chain uses TRBV19 and TRBJ2-1; 9 bases fit TRBD1. CDR1 and CDR2 (germline): LNHDA, SQIVND (reference sequence). The CDR3 is made up of 13 amino acids. The V and J ends lost 7 bases and 5 bases, in that order; junction bases with no gene match: 3. Written as DNA, the CDR3 is TGTGCCAGTAACAGGGACAGGGACAATGAGCAGTTCTTC. Translating it yields CASNRDRDNEQFF.